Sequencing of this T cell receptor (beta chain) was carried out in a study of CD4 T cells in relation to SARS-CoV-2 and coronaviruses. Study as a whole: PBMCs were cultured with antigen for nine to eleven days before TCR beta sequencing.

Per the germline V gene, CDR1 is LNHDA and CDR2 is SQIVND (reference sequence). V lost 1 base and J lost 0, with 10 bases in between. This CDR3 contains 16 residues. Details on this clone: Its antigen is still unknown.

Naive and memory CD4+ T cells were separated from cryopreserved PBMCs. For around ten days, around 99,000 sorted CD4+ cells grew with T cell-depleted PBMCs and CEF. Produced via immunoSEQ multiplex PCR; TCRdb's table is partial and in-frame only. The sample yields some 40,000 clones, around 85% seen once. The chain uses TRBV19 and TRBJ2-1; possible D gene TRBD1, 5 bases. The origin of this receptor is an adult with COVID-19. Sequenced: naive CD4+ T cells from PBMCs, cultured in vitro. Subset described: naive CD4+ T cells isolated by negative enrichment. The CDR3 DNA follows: TGTGCCAGTAGTATAGCAGGACACAGCTCCTACAATGAGCAGTTCTTC. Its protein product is CASSIAGHSSYNEQFF.